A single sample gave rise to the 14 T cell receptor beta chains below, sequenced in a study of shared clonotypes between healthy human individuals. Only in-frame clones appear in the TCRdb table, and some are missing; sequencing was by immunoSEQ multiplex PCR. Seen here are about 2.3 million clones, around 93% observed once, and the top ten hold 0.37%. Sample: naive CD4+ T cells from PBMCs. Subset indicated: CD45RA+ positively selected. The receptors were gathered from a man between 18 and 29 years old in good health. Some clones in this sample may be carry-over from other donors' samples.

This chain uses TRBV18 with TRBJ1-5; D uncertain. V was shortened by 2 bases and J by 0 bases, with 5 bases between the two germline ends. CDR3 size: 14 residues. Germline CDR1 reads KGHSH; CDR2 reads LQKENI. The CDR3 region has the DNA TGTGCCAGCTCACCAGCTTATAGCAATCAGCCCCAGCATTTT. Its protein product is CASSPAYSNQPQHF.

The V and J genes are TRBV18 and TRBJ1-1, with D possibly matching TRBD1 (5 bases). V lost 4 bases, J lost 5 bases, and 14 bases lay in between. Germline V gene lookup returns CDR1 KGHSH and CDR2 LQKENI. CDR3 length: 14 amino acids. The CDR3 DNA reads TGTGCCAGCTCACTGACAGACAGAGAGACTGAAGCTTTCTTT. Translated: CASSLTDRETEAFF.

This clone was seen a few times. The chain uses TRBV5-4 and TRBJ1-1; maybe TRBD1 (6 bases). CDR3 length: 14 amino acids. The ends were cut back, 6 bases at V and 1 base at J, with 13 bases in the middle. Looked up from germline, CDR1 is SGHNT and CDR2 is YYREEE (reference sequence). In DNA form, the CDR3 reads TGTGCCAGCACCAATCAACAGGGGAACACTGAAGCTTTCTTT. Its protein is CASTNQQGNTEAFF. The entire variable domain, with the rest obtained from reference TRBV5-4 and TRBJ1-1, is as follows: ETGVTQSPTHLIKTRGQQVTLRCSSQSGHNTVSWYQQALGQGPQFIFQYYREEENGRGNFPPRFSGLQFPNYSSELNVNALELDDSALYLCASTNQQGNTEAFFGQGTRLTVV.

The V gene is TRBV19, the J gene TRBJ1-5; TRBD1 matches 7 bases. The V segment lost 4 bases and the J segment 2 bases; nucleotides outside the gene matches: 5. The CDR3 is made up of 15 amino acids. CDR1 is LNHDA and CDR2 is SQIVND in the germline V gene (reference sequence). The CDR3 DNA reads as TGTGCCAGTAGTAGGGAAGGACAGGGCAATCAGCCCCAGCATTTT. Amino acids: CASSREGQGNQPQHF. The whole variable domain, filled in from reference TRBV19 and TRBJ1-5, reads DGGITQSPKYLFRKEGQNVTLSCEQNLNHDAMYWYRQDPGQGLRLIYYSQIVNDFQKGDIAEGYSVSREKKESFPLTVTSAQKNPTAFYLCASSREGQGNQPQHFGDGTRLSIL.

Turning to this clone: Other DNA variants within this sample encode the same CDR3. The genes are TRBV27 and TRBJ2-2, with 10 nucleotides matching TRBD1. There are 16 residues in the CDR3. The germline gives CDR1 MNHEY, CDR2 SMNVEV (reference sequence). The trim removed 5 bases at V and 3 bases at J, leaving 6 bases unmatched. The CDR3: CASSPRQGAYTGELFF. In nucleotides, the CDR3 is TGTGCCAGCAGTCCGCGACAGGGGGCGTACACCGGGGAGCTGTTTTTT.

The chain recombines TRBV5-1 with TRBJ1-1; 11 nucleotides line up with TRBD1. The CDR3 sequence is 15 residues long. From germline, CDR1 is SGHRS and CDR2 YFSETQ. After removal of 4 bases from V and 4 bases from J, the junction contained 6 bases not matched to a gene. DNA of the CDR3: TGCGCCAGCAGCGACCGGACAGGGGGCTTCACTGAAGCTTTCTTT. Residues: CASSDRTGGFTEAFF.

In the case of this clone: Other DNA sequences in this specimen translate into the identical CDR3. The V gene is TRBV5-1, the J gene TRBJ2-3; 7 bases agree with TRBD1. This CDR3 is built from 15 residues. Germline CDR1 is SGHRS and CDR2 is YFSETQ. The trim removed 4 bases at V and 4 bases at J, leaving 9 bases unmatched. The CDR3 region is CASSLGDSGADTQYF. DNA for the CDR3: TGCGCCAGCAGCCTCGGGGACAGCGGAGCAGATACGCAGTATTTT.

The CDR3 bases are TGCGCCAGCAGCCCCCCGGGACTAGCGGGAGAGTCTTACAATGAGCAGTTCTTC. Translating gives CASSPPGLAGESYNEQFF. The chain couples TRBV10-1 to TRBJ2-1; 14 bases are a match to TRBD2. V trimming: 6 bases; J trimming: 4 bases; junction bases outside the gene matches: 11. The V gene's germline CDR1 is WNHNN and CDR2 SYGVQD (reference sequence). CDR3 length: 18 amino acids.

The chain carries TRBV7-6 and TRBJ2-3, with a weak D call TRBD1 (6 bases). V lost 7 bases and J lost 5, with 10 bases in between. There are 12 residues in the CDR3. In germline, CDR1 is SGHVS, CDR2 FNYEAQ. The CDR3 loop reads CASTQQGDTQYF. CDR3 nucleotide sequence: TGTGCCAGCACCCAACAGGGAGATACGCAGTATTTT.

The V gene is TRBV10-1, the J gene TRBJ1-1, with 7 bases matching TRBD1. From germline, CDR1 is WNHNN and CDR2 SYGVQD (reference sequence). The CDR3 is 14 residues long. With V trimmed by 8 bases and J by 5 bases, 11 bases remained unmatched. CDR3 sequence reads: CASASTGFGTEAFF. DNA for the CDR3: TGCGCCAGCGCCTCGACAGGGTTCGGGACTGAAGCTTTCTTT.

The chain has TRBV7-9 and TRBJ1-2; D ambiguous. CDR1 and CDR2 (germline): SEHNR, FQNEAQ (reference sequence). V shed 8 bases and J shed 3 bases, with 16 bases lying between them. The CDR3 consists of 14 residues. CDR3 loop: CASRYIASDYGYTF. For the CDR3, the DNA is TGTGCCAGCCGCTATATCGCCAGTGACTATGGCTACACCTTC.

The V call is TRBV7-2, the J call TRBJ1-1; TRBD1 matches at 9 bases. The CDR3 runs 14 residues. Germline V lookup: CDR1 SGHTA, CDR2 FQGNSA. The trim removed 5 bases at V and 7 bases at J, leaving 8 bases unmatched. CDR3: CASSLYRGHGEAFF. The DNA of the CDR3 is TGTGCCAGCAGCCTGTACAGGGGGCATGGTGAAGCTTTCTTT.

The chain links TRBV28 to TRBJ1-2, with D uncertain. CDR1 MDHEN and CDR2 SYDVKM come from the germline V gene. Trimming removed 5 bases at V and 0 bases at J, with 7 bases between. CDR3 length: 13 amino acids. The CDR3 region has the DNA TGTGCCAGCAGTCCGCTGACTAACTATGGCTACACCTTC. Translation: CASSPLTNYGYTF.

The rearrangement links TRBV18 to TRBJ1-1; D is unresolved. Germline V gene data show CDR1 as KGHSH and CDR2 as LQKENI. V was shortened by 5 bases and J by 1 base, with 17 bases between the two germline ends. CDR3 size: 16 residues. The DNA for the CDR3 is TGTGCCAGCTCATCCACGGCGTCCATCCGGAACACTGAAGCTTTCTTT. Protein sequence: CASSSTASIRNTEAFF. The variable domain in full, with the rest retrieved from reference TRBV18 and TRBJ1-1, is NAGVMQNPRHLVRRRGQEARLRCSPMKGHSHVYWYRQLPEEGLKFMVYLQKENIIDESGMPKERFSAEFPKEGPSILRIQQVVRGDSAAYFCASSSTASIRNTEAFFGQGTRLTVV.